This TCR beta chain was sequenced during a study of blood T cell repertoires in COVID-19. Across the study: The United States, Italy and Spain provided the acute and convalescent COVID-19 samples. PBMCs, B-cell-depleted T cells, or T cells provided the cDNA or gDNA that made up the material.

The V gene lost 0 bases and the J gene lost 8 bases, with 7 bases spanning the gap. Germline V gene sequence: CDR1 GTSNPN, CDR2 SVGIG (reference sequence). The CDR3 contains 11 residues. In the authors' workflow: Amplification of reference gene primers was used by the study to estimate nucleated cell counts. Produced via immunoSEQ multiplex PCR; TCRdb's table is partial and in-frame only. For V, J and clone size, that table is used; D and trimming come from the DNA. The table includes about 260,000 clones, about 90% detected once. The sample comprised peripheral blood. The chain employs TRBV30 and TRBJ1-2, with D unresolved. This receptor was identified in a woman between 50 and 59 years old who had recovered from COVID-19. In DNA, the CDR3 is TGTGCCTGGAGTGTACTAGGAGGCTACACCTTC. Translating gives CAWSVLGGYTF. Full variable domain (outside the CDR3, taken from reference TRBV30 and TRBJ1-2): SQTIHQWPATLVQPVGSPLSLECTVEGTSNPNLYWYRQAAGRGLQLLFYSVGIGQISSEVPQNLSASRPQDRQFILSSKKLLLSDSGFYLCAWSVLGGYTFGSGTRLTVV.